These 9 T cell receptor beta chains came from one sample sequenced in a study of radiation and T cells in renal cell carcinoma. Sample time point: blood 2 weeks post-SBRT. Treatment of the sample: 15 Gy SBRT to primary tumor, nephrectomy 4 weeks later. The assay was immunoSEQ multiplex PCR, and TCRdb's table has in-frame clones only and misses some. Of tens of thousands of clones in the sample, about 80% were seen once. Here the sequenced sample was blood, taken from a patient whose treatment included radiotherapy and nephrectomy. All receptors derive from a woman aged 70 to 79 with renal cell carcinoma.

The chain combines TRBV11-2 with TRBJ1-2; D possibly corresponds to TRBD1 (6 bases). V was trimmed by 4 bases and J by 4 bases, leaving 10 bases between them. Germline CDR1 is SGHAT and CDR2 is FQNNGV. CDR3 length: 13 residues. CDR3 amino acids: CASSSTGLYGYTF. Here the CDR3 DNA reads TGTGCCAGCAGCTCAACAGGGCTCTATGGCTACACCTTC. The whole variable domain, filled in from reference TRBV11-2 and TRBJ1-2, reads EAGVAQSPRYKIIEKRQSVAFWCNPISGHATLYWYQQILGQGPKLLIQFQNNGVVDDSQLPKDRFSAERLKGVDSTLKIQPAKLEDSAVYLCASSSTGLYGYTFGSGTRLTVV.

The V and J genes are TRBV4-1 and TRBJ1-2; 8 bases align to TRBD1. This CDR3 comprises 16 residues. Unmatched junction bases numbered 6, after V lost 1 base and J lost 2 bases. Germline V gene lookup returns CDR1 MGHRA and CDR2 YSYEKL. The CDR3 here is CASSQATDRENYGYTF. The CDR3 nucleotides are TGCGCCAGCAGCCAAGCAACGGACAGGGAAAACTATGGCTACACCTTC.

This clone appeared a single time. The chain recombines TRBV7-2 with TRBJ2-7; D is tentatively TRBD1 or TRBD2 (5 bases each). The CDR3 extends over 13 amino acids. The germline V gene has CDR1 SGHTA and CDR2 FQGNSA. Trimming pared 5 bases from V and 3 bases from J, leaving 11 bases between. CDR3 sequence: CASSEGRGYEQYF. In DNA, the CDR3 is TGTGCCAGCAGCGAGGGACGCGGCTACGAGCAGTACTTC. The whole variable domain, filled in from reference TRBV7-2 and TRBJ2-7, reads GAGVSQSPSNKVTEKGKDVELRCDPISGHTALYWYRQSLGQGLEFLIYFQGNSAPDKSGLPSDRFSAERTGGSVSTLTIQRTQQEDSAVYLCASSEGRGYEQYFGPGTRLTVT.

V and J are TRBV6-1 and TRBJ2-3; D call uncertain. The CDR3 totals 12 residues. Germline loops: CDR1 MNHNS, CDR2 SASEGT. V was clipped by 2 bases and J by 5 bases, with 5 bases between them. In nucleotides, the CDR3 is TGTGCCAGCAGTGAATCCCGAGATACGCAGTATTTT. Amino acid sequence: CASSESRDTQYF.

About this clone itself: The conserved phenylalanine or tryptophan is not found at the CDR3 terminus, so this likely reflects a read error. This chain links TRBV10-2 with TRBJ2-7; the D gene is possibly TRBD2 (5 bases). V was shortened by 4 bases and J by 3 bases, with 13 bases between the two germline ends. Germline V gene data show CDR1 as WSHSY and CDR2 as SAAADI. The CDR3 extends over 14 amino acids. DNA of the CDR3: TGCGCCAGCAGTGGCGGGTGGCCGAGCTACGAGCAGTACTGC. Amino acid sequence: CASSGGWPSYEQYC.

The chain carries TRBV5-4 and TRBJ2-3; 11 nucleotides align to TRBD2. The V gene's germline CDR1 is SGHNT and CDR2 YYREEE (reference sequence). Germline trimming cut 3 bases from V and 4 bases from J; bases unmatched to any gene: 7. The length of the CDR3 is 16 residues. The CDR3 bases are TGTGCCAGCAGCTCTGAGATAGCGGGGGGGGCAGATACGCAGTATTTT. Translating gives CASSSEIAGGADTQYF. Drawing the rest from reference TRBV5-4 and TRBJ2-3, the complete variable domain is ETGVTQSPTHLIKTRGQQVTLRCSSQSGHNTVSWYQQALGQGPQFIFQYYREEENGRGNFPPRFSGLQFPNYSSELNVNALELDDSALYLCASSSEIAGGADTQYFGPGTRLTVL.

CDR3 sequence: CASSPGQGTSQPQHF. The DNA for the CDR3 is TGTGCCAGTAGTCCCGGACAGGGGACGAGTCAGCCCCAGCATTTT. This sequence joins TRBV19 and TRBJ1-5; 9 bases map to TRBD1. The J segment lost 6 bases and the V segment lost 5 bases, leaving 8 bases of the junction unmatched. This CDR3 comprises 15 residues. The germline CDR1 and CDR2 sequences are LNHDA and SQIVND (reference sequence).

The chain links TRBV7-9 to TRBJ2-7; 7 bases match TRBD2. V gave up 5 bases and J gave up 1 base; unmatched junction bases: 8. The CDR3 has 15 residues. In germline, CDR1 is SEHNR, CDR2 FQNEAQ (reference sequence). The CDR3 protein is CASSRQRGVSYEQYF. The CDR3 DNA follows: TGTGCCAGCAGCCGACAGCGGGGTGTGTCCTACGAGCAGTACTTC.

The chain carries TRBV6-4 and TRBJ1-6; 7 nucleotides line up with TRBD1. From germline, CDR1 is MRHNA and CDR2 SNTAGT. The V and J ends lost 3 bases and 10 bases, in that order; junction bases with no gene match: 3. CDR3 length: 13 residues. In DNA form, the CDR3 reads TGTGCCAGCAGTGATGAGACAGGGTCACCCCTCCACTTT. Amino acid sequence: CASSDETGSPLHF.